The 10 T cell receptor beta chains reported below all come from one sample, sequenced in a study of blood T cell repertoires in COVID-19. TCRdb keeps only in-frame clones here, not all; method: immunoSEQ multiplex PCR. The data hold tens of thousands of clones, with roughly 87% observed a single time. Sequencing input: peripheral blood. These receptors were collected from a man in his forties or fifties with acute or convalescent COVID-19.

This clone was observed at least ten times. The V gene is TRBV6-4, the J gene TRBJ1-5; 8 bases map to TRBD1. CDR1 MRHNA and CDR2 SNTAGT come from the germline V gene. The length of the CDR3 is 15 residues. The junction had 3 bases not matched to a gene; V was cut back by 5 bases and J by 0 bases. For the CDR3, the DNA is TGTGCCAGCAGTCCACAGGGGGATAGCAATCAGCCCCAGCATTTT. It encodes CASSPQGDSNQPQHF.

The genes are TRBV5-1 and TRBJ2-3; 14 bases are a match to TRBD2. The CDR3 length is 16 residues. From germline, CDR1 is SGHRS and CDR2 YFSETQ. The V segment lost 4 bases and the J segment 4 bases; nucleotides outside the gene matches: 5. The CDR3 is CASSARLAGGSDTQYF. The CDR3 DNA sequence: TGCGCCAGCAGCGCAAGACTAGCGGGAGGGTCAGATACGCAGTATTTT.

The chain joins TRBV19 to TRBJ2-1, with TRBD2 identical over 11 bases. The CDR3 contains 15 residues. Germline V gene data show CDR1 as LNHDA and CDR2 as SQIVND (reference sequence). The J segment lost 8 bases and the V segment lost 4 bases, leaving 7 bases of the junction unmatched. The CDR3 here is CASSNIAGGPDEQFF. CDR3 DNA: TGTGCCAGTAGTAACATAGCGGGGGGGCCGGATGAGCAGTTCTTC.

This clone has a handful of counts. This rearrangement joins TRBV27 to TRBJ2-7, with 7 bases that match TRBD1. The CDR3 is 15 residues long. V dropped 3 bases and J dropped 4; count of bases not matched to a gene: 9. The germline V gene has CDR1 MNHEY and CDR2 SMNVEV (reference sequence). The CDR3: CASSFFGTADYEQYF. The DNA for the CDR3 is TGTGCCAGCAGTTTTTTCGGGACAGCTGATTACGAGCAGTACTTC.

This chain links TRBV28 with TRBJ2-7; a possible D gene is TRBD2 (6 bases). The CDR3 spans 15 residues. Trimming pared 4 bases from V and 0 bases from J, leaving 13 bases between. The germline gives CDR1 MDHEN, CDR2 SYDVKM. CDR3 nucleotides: TGTGCCAGCAGTTCCAGTAGCGGTAGCTCCTACGAGCAGTACTTC. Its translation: CASSSSSGSSYEQYF.

The CDR3 region has the DNA TGTGCCAGCAGTGATAGGGGGCAGGGCTCCTACGAGCAGTACTTC. Its protein product is CASSDRGQGSYEQYF. The rearrangement joins TRBV6-1 to TRBJ2-7; 7 bases line up with TRBD1. V dropped 3 bases and J dropped 0; count of bases not matched to a gene: 5. The CDR3 totals 15 residues. Germline CDR1 and CDR2: MNHNS and SASEGT.

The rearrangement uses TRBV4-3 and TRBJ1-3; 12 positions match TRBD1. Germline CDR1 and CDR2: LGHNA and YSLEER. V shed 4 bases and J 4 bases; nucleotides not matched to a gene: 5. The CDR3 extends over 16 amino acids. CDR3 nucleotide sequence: TGCGCCAGCAGCCCTAGCGGGACAGGGGGCGGAAACACCATATATTTT. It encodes CASSPSGTGGGNTIYF.

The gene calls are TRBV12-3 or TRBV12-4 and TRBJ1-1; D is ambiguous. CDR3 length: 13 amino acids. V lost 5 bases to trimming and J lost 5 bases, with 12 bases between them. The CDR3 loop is CASSRGGGTEAFF. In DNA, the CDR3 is TGTGCCAGCAGTCGGGGTGGCGGGACTGAAGCTTTCTTT.

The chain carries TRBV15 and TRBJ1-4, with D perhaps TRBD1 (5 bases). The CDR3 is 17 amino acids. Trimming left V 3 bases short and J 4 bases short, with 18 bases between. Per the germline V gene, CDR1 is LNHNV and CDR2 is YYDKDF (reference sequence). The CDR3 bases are TGTGCCACCAGCAGGGGGCCGGGCCCGCATGGTAATGAAAAACTGTTTTTT. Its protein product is CATSRGPGPHGNEKLFF.

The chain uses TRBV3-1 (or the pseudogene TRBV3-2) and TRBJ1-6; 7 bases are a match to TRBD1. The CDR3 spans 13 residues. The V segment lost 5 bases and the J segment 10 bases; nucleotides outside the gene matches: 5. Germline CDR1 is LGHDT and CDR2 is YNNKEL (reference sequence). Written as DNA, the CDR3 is TGTGCCAGCAGCAACACAGGGGACTCACCCCTCCACTTT. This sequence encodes CASSNTGDSPLHF.